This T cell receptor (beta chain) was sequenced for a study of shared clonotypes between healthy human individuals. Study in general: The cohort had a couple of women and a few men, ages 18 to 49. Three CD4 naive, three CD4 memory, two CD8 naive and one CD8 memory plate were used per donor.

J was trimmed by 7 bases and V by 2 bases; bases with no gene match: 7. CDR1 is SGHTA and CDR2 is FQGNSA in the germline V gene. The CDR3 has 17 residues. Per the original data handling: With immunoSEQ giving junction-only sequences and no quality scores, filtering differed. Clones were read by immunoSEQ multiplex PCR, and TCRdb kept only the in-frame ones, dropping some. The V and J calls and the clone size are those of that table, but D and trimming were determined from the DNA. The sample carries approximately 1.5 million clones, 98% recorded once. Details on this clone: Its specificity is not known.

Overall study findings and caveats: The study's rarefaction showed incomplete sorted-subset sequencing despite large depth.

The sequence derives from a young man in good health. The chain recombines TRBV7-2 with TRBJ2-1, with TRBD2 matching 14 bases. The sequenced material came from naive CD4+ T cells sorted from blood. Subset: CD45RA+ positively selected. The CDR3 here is CASSLFGTSGSGNEQFF. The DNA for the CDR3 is TGTGCCAGCAGCTTATTCGGGACTAGCGGGAGTGGGAATGAGCAGTTCTTC.